The clone carrying this TCR beta chain was counted a few times. Its antigen is not identified. Germline-derived CDR1 and CDR2 are MGHDK and SYGVNS. Trimming removed 9 bases at V and 0 bases at J, with 12 bases between. This CDR3 has 14 residues. These data are taken from a study of T-cell memory formation after mild COVID-19. For the study at large: Across donors, TCR clusters were largely donor specific.

Overall study results and limits: From day 15 to 85, contracting clones were balanced between CD4 and CD8, whereas later expanders leaned toward CD4+. Some clones that responded turned up in pre-infection memory, which suggests that cross-reactive memory joined in.

TCRdb used MiXCR to reprocess the 5' RACE reads, holding one entry per CDR3 protein. In the table there are 430,000 or so distinct CDR3 sequences, around 27% of which are singletons. The sequenced material came from PBMCs or a T cell subset sorted from them (not recorded which). The sequence was collected from an adult woman who had mild COVID-19 (a few samples of this study predate the infection). Cell type and time point are not known. The chain combines TRBV25-1 with TRBJ1-3; unclear D gene. The CDR3 DNA reads as TGTGCCAGTACGACCGGGTACTCTGGAAACACCATATATTTT. Its translation: CASTTGYSGNTIYF.